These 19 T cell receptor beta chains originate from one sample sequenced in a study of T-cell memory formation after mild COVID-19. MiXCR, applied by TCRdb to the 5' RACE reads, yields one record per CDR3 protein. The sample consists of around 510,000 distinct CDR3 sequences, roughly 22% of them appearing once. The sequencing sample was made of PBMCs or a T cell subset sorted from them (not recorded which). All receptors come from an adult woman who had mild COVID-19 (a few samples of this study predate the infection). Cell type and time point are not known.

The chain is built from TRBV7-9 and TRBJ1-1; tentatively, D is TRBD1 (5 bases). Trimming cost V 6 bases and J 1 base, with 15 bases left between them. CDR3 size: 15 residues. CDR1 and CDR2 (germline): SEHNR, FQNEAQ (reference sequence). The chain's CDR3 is CASSLPGRPNTEAFF. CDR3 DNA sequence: TGTGCCAGCAGTCTTCCGGGGCGCCCGAACACTGAAGCTTTCTTT.

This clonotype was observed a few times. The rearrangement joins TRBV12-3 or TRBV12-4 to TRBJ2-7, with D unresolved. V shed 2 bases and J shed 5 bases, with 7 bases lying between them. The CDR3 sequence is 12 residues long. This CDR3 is CASSLRIDEQYF. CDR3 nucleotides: TGTGCCAGCAGTTTACGTATCGACGAGCAGTACTTC.

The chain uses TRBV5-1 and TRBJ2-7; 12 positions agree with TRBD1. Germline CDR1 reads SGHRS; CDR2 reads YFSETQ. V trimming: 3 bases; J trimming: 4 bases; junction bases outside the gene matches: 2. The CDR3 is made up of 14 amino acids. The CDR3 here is CASSWDRGHYEQYF. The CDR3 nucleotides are TGCGCCAGCAGCTGGGACAGGGGGCATTACGAGCAGTACTTC.

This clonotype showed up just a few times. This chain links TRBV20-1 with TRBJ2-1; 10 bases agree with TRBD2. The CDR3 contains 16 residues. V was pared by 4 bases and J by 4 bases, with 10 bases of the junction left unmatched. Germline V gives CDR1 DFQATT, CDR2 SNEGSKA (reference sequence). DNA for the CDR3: TGCAGTGCTATCACCGTAGCGGGGGGACCATACAATGAGCAGTTCTTC. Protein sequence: CSAITVAGGPYNEQFF.

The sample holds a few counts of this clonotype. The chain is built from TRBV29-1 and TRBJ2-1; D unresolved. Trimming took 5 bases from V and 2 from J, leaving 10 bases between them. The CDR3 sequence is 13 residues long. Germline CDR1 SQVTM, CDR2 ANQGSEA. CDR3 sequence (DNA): TGCAGCGTTCAACAGCCAGCCTACAATGAGCAGTTCTTC. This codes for CSVQQPAYNEQFF.

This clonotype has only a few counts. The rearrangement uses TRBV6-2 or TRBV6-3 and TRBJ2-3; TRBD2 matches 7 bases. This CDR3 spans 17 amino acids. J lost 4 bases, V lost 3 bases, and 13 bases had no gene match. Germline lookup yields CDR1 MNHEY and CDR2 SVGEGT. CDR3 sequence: CASSYWREKPVADTQYF. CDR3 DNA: TGTGCCAGCAGTTATTGGCGGGAGAAGCCTGTGGCAGATACGCAGTATTTT.

The CDR3, as DNA: TGTGCCAGCAGCCCAAACCGGGACAGACTGCACACCATATATTTT. It specifies CASSPNRDRLHTIYF. The V gene is TRBV11-2, the J gene TRBJ1-3; 7 nucleotides agree with TRBD1. The ends lost 5 bases at V and 8 bases at J; junction bases unmatched: 12. CDR1 and CDR2 from the germline V gene are SGHAT and FQNNGV. This CDR3 region has 15 residues.

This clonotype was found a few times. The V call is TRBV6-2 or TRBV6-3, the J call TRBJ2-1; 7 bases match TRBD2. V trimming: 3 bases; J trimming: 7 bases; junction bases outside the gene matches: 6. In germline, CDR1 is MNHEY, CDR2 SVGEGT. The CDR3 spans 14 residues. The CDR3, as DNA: TGTGCCAGCAGTTATGGGGGGGTCTGGAATGAGCAGTTCTTC. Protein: CASSYGGVWNEQFF.

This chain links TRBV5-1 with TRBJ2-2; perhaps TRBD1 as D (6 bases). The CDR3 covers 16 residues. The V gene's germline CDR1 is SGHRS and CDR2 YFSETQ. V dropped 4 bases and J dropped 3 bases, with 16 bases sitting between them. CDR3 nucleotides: TGCGCCAGCAGCCAAATGTACAGGGAAGACACCGGGGAGCTGTTTTTT. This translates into CASSQMYREDTGELFF. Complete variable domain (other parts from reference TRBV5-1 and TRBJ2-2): KAGVTQTPRYLIKTRGQQVTLSCSPISGHRSVSWYQQTPGQGLQFLFEYFSETQRNKGNFPGRFSGRQFSNSRSEMNVSTLELGDSALYLCASSQMYREDTGELFFGEGSRLTVL.

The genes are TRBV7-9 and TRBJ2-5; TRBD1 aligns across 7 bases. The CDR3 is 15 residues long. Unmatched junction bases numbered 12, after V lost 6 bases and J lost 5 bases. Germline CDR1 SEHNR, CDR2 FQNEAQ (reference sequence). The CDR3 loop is CASSTRDRWRETQYF. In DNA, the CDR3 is TGTGCCAGCAGTACCCGGGACAGATGGCGGGAGACCCAGTACTTC.

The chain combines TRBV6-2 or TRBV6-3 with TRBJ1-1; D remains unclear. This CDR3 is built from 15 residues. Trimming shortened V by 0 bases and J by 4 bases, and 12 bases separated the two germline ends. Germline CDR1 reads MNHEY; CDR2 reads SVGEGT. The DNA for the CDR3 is TGTGCCAGCAGTTACTCGACCCTTAGTGGCACTGAAGCTTTCTTT. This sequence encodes CASSYSTLSGTEAFF.

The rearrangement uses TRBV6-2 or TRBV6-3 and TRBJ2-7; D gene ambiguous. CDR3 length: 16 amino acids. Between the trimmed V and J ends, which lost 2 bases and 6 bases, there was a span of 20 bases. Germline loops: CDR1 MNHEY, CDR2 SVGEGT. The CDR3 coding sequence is TGTGCCAGCAGTTACGTGGTGGTTAAAGAAATGACCGAGCAGTACTTC. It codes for CASSYVVVKEMTEQYF.

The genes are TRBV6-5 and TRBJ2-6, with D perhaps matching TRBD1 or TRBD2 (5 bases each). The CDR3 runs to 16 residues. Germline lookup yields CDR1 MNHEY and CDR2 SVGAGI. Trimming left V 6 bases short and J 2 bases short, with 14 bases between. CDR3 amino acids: CASSSGTKAGANVLTF. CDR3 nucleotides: TGTGCCAGCAGCTCCGGGACCAAAGCTGGGGCCAACGTCCTGACTTTC.

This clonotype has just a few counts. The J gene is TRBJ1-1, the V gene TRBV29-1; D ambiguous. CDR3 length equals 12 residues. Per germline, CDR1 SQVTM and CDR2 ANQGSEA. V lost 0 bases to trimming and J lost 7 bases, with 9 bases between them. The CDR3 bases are TGCAGCGTTGAAGATGGACGGGGTGAAGCTTTCTTT. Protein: CSVEDGRGEAFF.

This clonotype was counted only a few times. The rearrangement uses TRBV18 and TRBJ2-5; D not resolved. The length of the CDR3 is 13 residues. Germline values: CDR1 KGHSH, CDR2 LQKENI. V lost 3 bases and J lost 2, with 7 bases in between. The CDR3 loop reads CASSPSLQETQYF. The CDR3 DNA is TGTGCCAGCTCACCCTCGCTGCAAGAGACCCAGTACTTC.

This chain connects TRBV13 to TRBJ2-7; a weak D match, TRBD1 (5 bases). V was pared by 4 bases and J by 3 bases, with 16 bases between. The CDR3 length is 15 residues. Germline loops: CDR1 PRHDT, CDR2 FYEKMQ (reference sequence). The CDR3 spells CASSWGFGHNYEQYF. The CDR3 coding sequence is TGTGCCAGCAGCTGGGGTTTTGGACATAACTACGAGCAGTACTTC.

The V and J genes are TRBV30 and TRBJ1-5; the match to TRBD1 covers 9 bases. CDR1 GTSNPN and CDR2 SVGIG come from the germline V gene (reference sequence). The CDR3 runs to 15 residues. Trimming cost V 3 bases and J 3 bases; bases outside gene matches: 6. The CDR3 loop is CAWRETGGTNQPQHF. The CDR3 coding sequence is TGTGCCTGGAGGGAGACAGGGGGGACCAATCAGCCCCAGCATTTT.

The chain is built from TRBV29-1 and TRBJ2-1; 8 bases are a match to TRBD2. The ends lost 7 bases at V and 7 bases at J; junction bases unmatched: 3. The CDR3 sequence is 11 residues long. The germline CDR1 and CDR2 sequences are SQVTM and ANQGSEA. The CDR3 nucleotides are TGCAGCGCAAAGCGGGAGAATGAGCAGTTCTTC. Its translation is CSAKRENEQFF.

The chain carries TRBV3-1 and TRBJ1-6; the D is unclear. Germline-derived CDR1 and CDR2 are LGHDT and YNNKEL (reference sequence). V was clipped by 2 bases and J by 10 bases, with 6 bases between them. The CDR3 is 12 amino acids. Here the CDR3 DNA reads TGTGCCAGCAGCCAAACAACGTCACCCCTCCACTTT. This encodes CASSQTTSPLHF.